These 11 T cell receptor beta chains share one sample of origin, sequenced in a study of blood T cells in healthy people across ages. A second PCR, run for about 7 to 12 cycles, used a sample-barcoded 5' primer plus a J-beta primer mix. TCRdb itself ran the 5' RACE reads through MiXCR, one entry per CDR3 protein. The sample has about 1.5 million distinct CDR3 sequences, about 42% seen once; the top ten hold around 4%. Specimen: blood. Receptors originate from a woman aged 18-29 years in good health.

Points on this clonotype: Relative to the germline gene, one junction end is altered; a read error may explain this. The chain uses TRBV6-1 and TRBJ2-5, with 11 nucleotides matching TRBD2. This CDR3 has 17 amino acids. The germline V gene has CDR1 MNHNS and CDR2 SASEGT. This CDR3 reads CVSRGWASGGSQETQYF. Written as DNA, the CDR3 is TGTGTCAGCAGGGGATGGGCTAGCGGGGGGAGCCAAGAGACCCAGTACTTC.

The genes are TRBV15 and TRBJ1-1; D possibly corresponds to TRBD1 (5 bases). V dropped 5 bases and J dropped 5 bases, with 12 bases sitting between them. Germline loops: CDR1 LNHNV, CDR2 YYDKDF (reference sequence). The CDR3 contains 13 residues. The CDR3 DNA sequence: TGTGCCACCAGCCGAACTCAGGGAACTGAAGCTTTCTTT. This encodes CATSRTQGTEAFF.

This clonotype was counted at least ten times. The chain uses TRBV18 and TRBJ2-5; no clear D. There are 13 residues in the CDR3. The V end lost 3 bases, the J end lost 3 bases, and 8 bases lay between the germline ends. Germline CDR1 is KGHSH and CDR2 is LQKENI. The CDR3 nucleotides are TGTGCCAGCTCACCGGGCCAGAAAGAGACCCAGTACTTC. This sequence encodes CASSPGQKETQYF.

This clonotype has ten or more counts. The V gene is TRBV6-5, the J gene TRBJ2-3; no clear D gene. The CDR3 extends over 16 amino acids. CDR1 is MNHEY and CDR2 is SVGAGI in the germline V gene. Trimming stripped 4 bases from V and 3 bases from J, with 17 bases between. CDR3 in amino acids: CASSSSTPRTTDTQYF. CDR3 bases: TGTGCCAGCAGTTCTTCTACACCGAGGACGACAGATACGCAGTATTTT.

Worth noting for this clonotype: One end of the junction does not line up with germline, which may come from a read error. The chain combines TRBV28 with TRBJ2-5; 7 bases align to TRBD2. Germline assignment: CDR1 MDHEN and CDR2 SYDVKM. The CDR3 contains 16 residues. The CDR3 protein is CASSDSSGTTQETQYF. Written as DNA, the CDR3 is TGTGCCAGCAGTGACAGCTCCGGGACTACCCAGGAGACCCAGTACTTT.

This clonotype was counted only a few times. The chain links TRBV20-1 to TRBJ2-1; D is perhaps TRBD1 (5 bases). Germline-derived CDR1 and CDR2 are DFQATT and SNEGSKA (reference sequence). Between the trimmed V and J ends, which lost 7 bases and 0 bases, there was a span of 16 bases. The CDR3 has 15 amino acids. The CDR3: CSVLIGASSYNEQFF. The CDR3 region has the DNA TGCAGTGTTCTAATTGGGGCCAGCTCCTACAATGAGCAGTTCTTC.

This chain joins TRBV7-2 and TRBJ2-1; 7 bases agree with TRBD2. The CDR3 has 15 residues. J lost 4 bases, V lost 2 bases, and 5 bases had no gene match. Germline V CDR1 and CDR2: SGHTA, FQGNSA. The CDR3 DNA sequence: TGTGCCAGCAGCTTATCCTACGGGAGGTACAATGAGCAGTTCTTC. It translates to CASSLSYGRYNEQFF.

The chain combines TRBV7-9 with TRBJ2-1; 9 bases align to TRBD1. V dropped 5 bases and J dropped 3; count of bases not matched to a gene: 8. The CDR3 consists of 16 residues. CDR1 is SEHNR, CDR2 FQNEAQ, per germline (reference sequence). CDR3 DNA sequence: TGTGCCAGCAGCCCCACCGGGACAGGGTTCTACAATGAGCAGTTCTTC. Translating it yields CASSPTGTGFYNEQFF.

V usage is TRBV12-3 or TRBV12-4 and J usage is TRBJ2-4; D may be TRBD1 or TRBD2 (5 bases each). The V and J ends lost 5 bases and 12 bases respectively, with 14 bases between them. CDR3 length equals 12 residues. CDR3 amino acids: CASSPTGAAQYF. The CDR3 DNA reads as TGTGCCAGCAGTCCCACCGGGGCAGCTCAGTACTTC.

This clonotype was recorded only once. A much larger clone sits a single nucleotide away, making a read error possible. This chain links TRBV12-3 or TRBV12-4 with TRBJ2-7; 10 nucleotides match TRBD2. This CDR3 contains 15 residues. CDR3 loop: CVSSVSGGISYEQYF. The CDR3 DNA reads as TGTGTCAGCAGTGTTAGCGGGGGGATTTCCTACGAGCAGTACTTC.

This chain connects TRBV14 to TRBJ1-6, with D possibly TRBD1 on 6 matching bases. CDR1 and CDR2 from the germline V gene are SGHDN and FVKESK. The CDR3 has 16 residues. Trimming cost V 1 base and J 7 bases, with 14 bases left between them. CDR3 region: CASSQVGGPRNSPLHF. As DNA, the CDR3 is TGTGCCAGCAGCCAAGTTGGGGGGCCTCGGAATTCACCCCTCCACTTT.